The 25 T cell receptor beta chains listed next were all sequenced from one sample in a study of T cell responses to AZD1222 COVID-19 vaccine. The data were produced by immunoSEQ multiplex PCR, yet TCRdb's version contains in-frame clones alone and is incomplete. The profile shows about 130,000 clones, about nine tenths of them singletons. The material was peripheral blood, obtained 28 days after the second AZD1222 dose. All receptors come from an adult who received the AZD1222 COVID-19 vaccine.

The rearrangement joins TRBV2 to TRBJ2-7; D remains unclear. Germline CDR1 and CDR2: SNHLY and FYNNEI. The CDR3 length is 15 residues. Trimming removed 0 bases from V and 5 bases from J, with 14 bases in between. The CDR3 DNA is TGTGCCAGCAGTGAAGCGCGCTTGCTTAACCACGAGCAGTACTTC. This gives the protein CASSEARLLNHEQYF.

The chain links TRBV28 to TRBJ2-2; D is perhaps TRBD1 or TRBD2 (6 bases each). Germline CDR1 and CDR2: MDHEN and SYDVKM. The CDR3 sequence is 15 residues long. Deletions cut 7 bases from V and 7 bases from J, with 19 bases between. The CDR3 bases are TGTGCCAGCACACCCCGCCCGGGGGCTGGCGGGGAGCTGTTTTTT. Translating gives CASTPRPGAGGELFF.

The V call is TRBV2, the J call TRBJ2-5; 10 nucleotides align to TRBD1. The CDR3 extends over 15 amino acids. Germline CDR1 and CDR2: SNHLY and FYNNEI. V trimming: 1 base; J trimming: 5 bases; junction bases outside the gene matches: 4. CDR3 DNA sequence: TGTGCCAGCAGTGAAGGGGGACAGGGGTCGGAGACCCAGTACTTC. Translation gives CASSEGGQGSETQYF.

This clone was seen a single time. The CDR3 spells CSVTGTGFGDEQFF. The CDR3 nucleotides are TGCAGCGTCACCGGGACAGGGTTTGGGGATGAGCAGTTCTTC. The chain combines TRBV29-1 with TRBJ2-1, with 9 positions matching TRBD1. CDR1 SQVTM and CDR2 ANQGSEA come from the germline V gene. Unmatched junction bases numbered 11, after V lost 6 bases and J lost 8 bases. The CDR3 loop spans 14 amino acids.

The rearrangement links TRBV9 to TRBJ2-3, with 7 bases that match TRBD2. V lost 3 bases to trimming and J lost 2 bases; unmatched junction nucleotides: 6. The CDR3 runs to 15 residues. Germline V gene sequence: CDR1 SGDLS, CDR2 YYNGEE. The CDR3 DNA reads as TGTGCCAGCAGCGCCACGCGGGGGAACACAGATACGCAGTATTTT. Translation: CASSATRGNTDTQYF. Filled out from reference TRBV9 and TRBJ2-3, the complete variable domain reads DSGVTQTPKHLITATGQRVTLRCSPRSGDLSVYWYQQSLDQGLQFLIQYYNGEERAKGNILERFSAQQFPDLHSELNLSSLELGDSALYFCASSATRGNTDTQYFGPGTRLTVL.

The V call is TRBV14, the J call TRBJ1-1; TRBD1 might be the D (6 bases). V dropped 4 bases and J dropped 1 base, with 10 bases sitting between them. The CDR3 spans 14 residues. Germline V gene data show CDR1 as SGHDN and CDR2 as FVKESK. CDR3 residues: CASSRDIENTEAFF. CDR3 coding DNA: TGTGCCAGCAGCCGGGACATCGAGAACACTGAAGCTTTCTTT.

The V and J genes are TRBV5-6 and TRBJ1-2; 12 bases match TRBD1. V shed 5 bases and J 7 bases; nucleotides not matched to a gene: 6. There are 14 residues in the CDR3. CDR1 and CDR2 (germline): SGHDT, YYEEEE. The CDR3 DNA sequence: TGTGCCAGCAGTCGGGACAGGGGGCTGCGTGGCTACACCTTC. It specifies CASSRDRGLRGYTF.

The gene calls are TRBV27 and TRBJ2-1, with D unclear. Germline CDR1 MNHEY, CDR2 SMNVEV (reference sequence). CDR3 size: 16 residues. The V and J ends lost 6 bases and 5 bases respectively, with 20 bases between them. The DNA for the CDR3 is TGTGCCAGCAGCCCTAGGGTGATCGGGCAGAACAATGAGCAGTTCTTC. It translates to CASSPRVIGQNNEQFF.

This clone was found once. The chain is built from TRBV27 and TRBJ2-7; either TRBD1 or TRBD2 may fit D (5 bases each). The CDR3 length is 15 residues. V was shortened by 1 base and J by 2 bases, with 12 bases between the two germline ends. Germline V gene sequence: CDR1 MNHEY, CDR2 SMNVEV (reference sequence). This CDR3 is CASSLFRDGTYEQYF. DNA for the CDR3: TGTGCCAGCAGTTTATTCCGGGACGGGACCTACGAGCAGTACTTC.

The chain uses TRBV28 and TRBJ1-4; D uncertain. The V gene lost 5 bases and the J gene lost 11 bases, with 21 bases spanning the gap. The length of the CDR3 is 15 residues. CDR1 MDHEN and CDR2 SYDVKM come from the germline V gene. CDR3 sequence: CASSDPSAGMRKLFF. The CDR3 nucleotides are TGTGCCAGCAGTGACCCCTCCGCGGGAATGAGGAAACTGTTTTTT.

The chain is built from TRBV7-3 and TRBJ2-7, with 9 bases identical to TRBD1. Germline CDR1 SGHTA, CDR2 FQGTGA. V shed 3 bases and J 2 bases; nucleotides not matched to a gene: 11. The CDR3 consists of 17 residues. The DNA for the CDR3 is TGTGCCAGCAGCTTTCAGCCACCGGGACAGGGACCCTACGAGCAGTACTTC. This encodes CASSFQPPGQGPYEQYF.

This chain joins TRBV19 and TRBJ2-1; the match to TRBD1 covers 8 bases. Germline CDR1 and CDR2: LNHDA and SQIVND (reference sequence). This CDR3 region has 13 residues. Losses at the gene ends were 10 bases for V and 4 bases for J; bases not matched to a gene: 6. The CDR3 loop is CATRQGLYNEQFF. The CDR3 nucleotides read TGTGCCACCCGACAGGGGCTGTACAATGAGCAGTTCTTC.

The chain couples TRBV6-5 to TRBJ2-5; 10 bases fit TRBD1. Per the germline V gene, CDR1 is MNHEY and CDR2 is SVGAGI. V was clipped by 5 bases and J by 4 bases; unmatched bases: 1. The CDR3 has 13 residues. The CDR3 DNA sequence: TGTGCCAGCAGTCGGGACAGGGGAGAGACCCAGTACTTC. It codes for CASSRDRGETQYF.

The rearrangement links TRBV3-1 (or the pseudogene TRBV3-2) to TRBJ1-1, with D perhaps matching TRBD1 (5 bases). V dropped 2 bases and J dropped 4 bases, with 14 bases sitting between them. CDR1 and CDR2 from the germline V gene are LGHDT and YNNKEL (reference sequence). The CDR3 spans 15 residues. CDR3 region: CASSQLGSGATEAFF. The CDR3 DNA sequence: TGTGCCAGCAGCCAATTGGGGAGCGGGGCCACTGAAGCTTTCTTT.

This sequence joins TRBV3-1 (or the pseudogene TRBV3-2) and TRBJ2-7; possibly TRBD1 or TRBD2 for D (5 bases each). The CDR3 spans 15 residues. Germline loops: CDR1 LGHDT, CDR2 YNNKEL (reference sequence). Trimming shortened V by 0 bases and J by 2 bases, and 11 bases separated the two germline ends. CDR3 nucleotide sequence: TGTGCCAGCAGCCAAGATATCCCGGGGCCCTACGAGCAGTACTTC. Protein product: CASSQDIPGPYEQYF.

V and J are TRBV7-9 and TRBJ2-3, with 10 bases matching TRBD2. V trimming: 0 bases; J trimming: 1 base; junction bases outside the gene matches: 10. Looked up from germline, CDR1 is SEHNR and CDR2 is FQNEAQ (reference sequence). There are 19 residues in the CDR3. The CDR3 sequence is CASSLASGRRSRGTDTQYF. DNA for the CDR3: TGTGCCAGCAGCTTAGCTAGCGGGAGGCGTTCCCGGGGCACAGATACGCAGTATTTT.

The chain carries TRBV19 and TRBJ2-2, with TRBD2 matching 8 bases. Unmatched junction bases numbered 0, after V lost 3 bases and J lost 3 bases. CDR1 and CDR2 (germline): LNHDA, SQIVND (reference sequence). The CDR3 contains 14 residues. CDR3 nucleotides: TGTGCCAGTAGTATGACTAGCGACACCGGGGAGCTGTTTTTT. It specifies CASSMTSDTGELFF.

This chain connects TRBV5-5 to TRBJ1-4, with D uncertain. Germline assignment: CDR1 SGHKS and CDR2 YYEKEE (reference sequence). The CDR3 is made up of 14 amino acids. V shed 1 base and J shed 0 bases, with 4 bases lying between them. As DNA, the CDR3 is TGTGCCAGCAGCTTGAGTGCAACTAATGAAAAACTGTTTTTT. Translating it yields CASSLSATNEKLFF.

The chain links TRBV7-2 to TRBJ2-7; D is unclear. Trimming removed 1 base at V and 6 bases at J, with 7 bases between. In germline, CDR1 is SGHTA, CDR2 FQGNSA. There are 12 residues in the CDR3. The CDR3 loop reads CASSLDESEQYF. CDR3 bases: TGTGCCAGCAGCTTAGATGAATCCGAGCAGTACTTC. Based on the CDR3 plus reference TRBV7-2 and TRBJ2-7, the full variable domain is GAGVSQSPSNKVTEKGKDVELRCDPISGHTALYWYRQSLGQGLEFLIYFQGNSAPDKSGLPSDRFSAERTGGSVSTLTIQRTQQEDSAVYLCASSLDESEQYFGPGTRLTVT.

Written as DNA, the CDR3 is TGTGCCTGGAGTTGGGGGACATCGGGAAACACCATATATTTT. It codes for CAWSWGTSGNTIYF. The chain employs TRBV30 and TRBJ1-3, with D perhaps matching TRBD1 (6 bases). V shed 2 bases and J shed 4 bases, with 12 bases lying between them. The CDR3 consists of 14 residues. Germline-derived CDR1 and CDR2 are GTSNPN and SVGIG (reference sequence). Based on the CDR3 plus reference TRBV30 and TRBJ1-3, the full variable domain is SQTIHQWPATLVQPVGSPLSLECTVEGTSNPNLYWYRQAAGRGLQLLFYSVGIGQISSEVPQNLSASRPQDRQFILSSKKLLLSDSGFYLCAWSWGTSGNTIYFGEGSWLTVV.

This chain uses TRBV6-2 or TRBV6-3 with TRBJ2-7; D gene uncertain. Germline V gives CDR1 MNHEY, CDR2 SVGEGT. This CDR3 has 15 amino acids. V was trimmed by 0 bases and J by 4 bases, leaving 13 bases between them. The CDR3 DNA reads as TGTGCCAGCAGTTACTCGCAGAGCGTAGGATACGAGCAGTACTTC. Its protein is CASSYSQSVGYEQYF.

J is TRBJ2-2 and V is TRBV3-1 (or the pseudogene TRBV3-2); TRBD1 matches 9 bases. Germline V gene sequence: CDR1 LGHDT, CDR2 YNNKEL (reference sequence). Germline trimming cut 3 bases from V and 6 bases from J; bases unmatched to any gene: 2. The CDR3 is made up of 14 amino acids. In nucleotides, the CDR3 is TGTGCCAGCAGCCATAGACAGGGGGCCGGGGAGCTGTTTTTT. Protein product: CASSHRQGAGELFF.

This clone was seen just once. The rearrangement links TRBV19 to TRBJ1-5; a weak D match, TRBD1 (5 bases). The V gene lost 3 bases and the J gene lost 11 bases, with 23 bases spanning the gap. Germline-derived CDR1 and CDR2 are LNHDA and SQIVND (reference sequence). This CDR3 region has 16 residues. CDR3 region: CASSIPRGKGPEAQHF. CDR3 sequence (DNA): TGTGCCAGTAGTATCCCCCGTGGGAAGGGGCCCGAGGCCCAGCATTTT.

V is TRBV5-1 and J is TRBJ1-1; TRBD1 aligns across 10 bases. This CDR3 is 15 amino acids long. V lost 7 bases, J lost 6 bases, and 12 bases stayed unmatched. Germline V gene data show CDR1 as SGHRS and CDR2 as YFSETQ. CDR3 region: CASGPHRQGASEAFF. CDR3 DNA: TGCGCCAGCGGACCCCACAGACAGGGGGCTTCTGAAGCTTTCTTT.

The chain couples TRBV6-5 to TRBJ2-2, with D tentatively TRBD1 (5 bases). V lost 5 bases to trimming and J lost 7 bases, with 8 bases between them. Germline V gene lookup returns CDR1 MNHEY and CDR2 SVGAGI. The CDR3 length is 12 residues. The CDR3 DNA sequence: TGTGCCAGCAGTAAGCAGGGCGGGGAGCTGTTTTTT. Amino acids: CASSKQGGELFF.